This T cell receptor beta chain derives from a study of cytomegalovirus exposure and HLA in healthy donors. Study results and limitations: Later, an analysis showed that TCR beta chains associated with HLA were more clonally expanded than others that were equally common. Most of the TCR beta V segments (in an earlier analysis) were productive either about 87% or about 30% of the time.

The study ran its PCR with 60 Vbeta and 13 Jbeta primers. The data were produced by immunoSEQ multiplex PCR, yet TCRdb's version contains in-frame clones alone and is incomplete. Its listing shows roughly 100,000 clones. Samples came from healthy bone marrow donors. As regards this clone: Its antigen is unidentified.

V was clipped by 8 bases and J by 2 bases; unmatched bases: 8. This CDR3 comprises 15 residues. Germline loops: CDR1 MNHEY, CDR2 SVGAGI. The gene calls are TRBV6-5 and TRBJ2-1, with 8 bases identical to TRBD1. The source material was PBMCs. This TCR came from a man aged 40-55 years in good health and CMV-seronegative. This CDR3 is CASSPGTGAYNEQFF. Written as DNA, the CDR3 is TGTGCCAGCTCTCCCGGGACAGGAGCCTACAATGAGCAGTTCTTC.